Shown below are 23 T cell receptor beta chains from a single sample sequenced in a study of blood T cell repertoires in COVID-19. Libraries were prepared by immunoSEQ multiplex PCR; TCRdb keeps only in-frame clonotypes and omits some of them. The sample shows about 140,000 clones, approximately 79% of them seen only once. The source material was PBMCs or T cells enriched from blood (not recorded which). The source of these receptors is a woman aged 50 to 60 who had recovered from COVID-19.

The chain employs TRBV6-5 and TRBJ1-1; maybe TRBD1 (6 bases). Germline V CDR1 and CDR2: MNHEY, SVGAGI. CDR3 length equals 15 residues. Trimming took 6 bases from V and 4 from J, leaving 18 bases between them. CDR3 bases: TGTGCCAGCAGACTGACAGGCCGGTCGGCCACTGAAGCTTTCTTT. Amino acid sequence: CASRLTGRSATEAFF.

The chain uses TRBV24-1 and TRBJ2-1, with D tentatively TRBD2 (5 bases). Trimming removed 5 bases at V and 4 bases at J, with 11 bases between. This CDR3 spans 14 amino acids. Per germline, CDR1 KGHDR and CDR2 SFDVKD. CDR3 region: CATSALANYNEQFF. DNA of the CDR3: TGTGCCACCAGTGCTTTAGCGAATTACAATGAGCAGTTCTTC.

There are many counts of this clone. The chain uses TRBV10-1 and TRBJ2-1; unclear D gene. Germline V gives CDR1 WNHNN, CDR2 SYGVQD (reference sequence). The V and J ends lost 2 bases and 5 bases respectively, with 7 bases between them. The CDR3 is 13 residues long. CDR3 protein: CASSEVRNNEQFF. CDR3 DNA: TGCGCCAGCAGTGAGGTCAGGAACAATGAGCAGTTCTTC.

This rearrangement joins TRBV14 to TRBJ1-4; unclear D gene. This CDR3 is built from 13 residues. V dropped 0 bases and J dropped 8 bases, with 7 bases sitting between them. Germline CDR1 SGHDN, CDR2 FVKESK. Written as DNA, the CDR3 is TGTGCCAGCAGCCAAGATCCTGTAGAAAAACTGTTTTTT. Translation gives CASSQDPVEKLFF.

The chain uses TRBV10-2 and TRBJ1-6; tentative D call: TRBD1 (6 bases). CDR3 length: 14 amino acids. Germline CDR1 is WSHSY and CDR2 is SAAADI. V was pared by 3 bases and J by 5 bases, with 8 bases between. CDR3 DNA sequence: TGCGCCAGCAGTGACCAGGGGAATAATTCACCCCTCCACTTT. Its translation: CASSDQGNNSPLHF.

The V and J genes are TRBV6-5 and TRBJ1-2; D unclear. CDR3 length: 14 amino acids. The germline gives CDR1 MNHEY, CDR2 SVGAGI. V was trimmed by 6 bases and J by 1 base, leaving 12 bases between them. The CDR3 coding sequence is TGTGCCAGCAGCTCGTTGGCCCGTAACTATGGCTACACCTTC. Encoded protein: CASSSLARNYGYTF.

The gene calls are TRBV7-9 and TRBJ2-5, with D unclear. CDR1 is SEHNR and CDR2 is FQNEAQ in the germline V gene (reference sequence). The CDR3 has 14 amino acids. V was pared by 4 bases and J by 1 base, with 10 bases between. The DNA for the CDR3 is TGTGCCAGCAGCTCCACGGGTACCCAAGAGACCCAGTACTTC. Translation: CASSSTGTQETQYF.

This clone occurred once. The V call is TRBV27, the J call TRBJ1-2, with TRBD1 matching 8 bases. The CDR3 sequence is 15 residues long. CDR1 and CDR2 (germline): MNHEY, SMNVEV (reference sequence). The V and J ends lost 4 bases and 8 bases, in that order; junction bases with no gene match: 12. CDR3 protein: CASSSSPDRVGGYTF. The CDR3 region has the DNA TGTGCCAGCAGTTCATCCCCGGACAGGGTGGGCGGCTACACCTTC.

This chain links TRBV5-1 with TRBJ2-1; D is unresolved. Between the trimmed V and J ends, which lost 6 bases and 0 bases, there was a span of 10 bases. CDR1 is SGHRS and CDR2 is YFSETQ in the germline V gene. The CDR3 is made up of 14 amino acids. The CDR3 region is CASKERTSYNEQFF. CDR3 DNA sequence: TGCGCCAGCAAGGAGCGTACCTCCTACAATGAGCAGTTCTTC.

J is TRBJ2-5 and V is TRBV20-1; D remains unclear. Germline V gene lookup returns CDR1 DFQATT and CDR2 SNEGSKA (reference sequence). Trimming removed 2 bases at V and 4 bases at J, with 2 bases between. The CDR3 runs 10 residues. CDR3 DNA sequence: TGCAGTGCTAGACTAGAGACCCAGTACTTC. Encoded protein: CSARLETQYF.

This chain joins TRBV28 and TRBJ2-1, with 7 bases fitting TRBD2. V lost 5 bases and J lost 2; bases outside the gene matches: 9. CDR1 and CDR2 from the germline V gene are MDHEN and SYDVKM. CDR3 size: 16 residues. The CDR3 loop is CASSPSGVVTYNEQFF. CDR3 bases: TGTGCCAGCAGTCCCAGCGGGGTAGTGACCTACAATGAGCAGTTCTTC.

The rearrangement joins TRBV6-5 to TRBJ2-2; D might be TRBD1 (6 bases). The CDR3 is 14 residues long. V dropped 5 bases and J dropped 3 bases, with 10 bases sitting between them. Germline loops: CDR1 MNHEY, CDR2 SVGAGI. CDR3 DNA sequence: TGTGCCAGCAGTACCGGACAGTACACCGGGGAGCTGTTTTTT. It yields the protein CASSTGQYTGELFF.

The CDR3 DNA follows: TGTGCCAGCAGCTTCGGACAGGGTCAATATAATTCACCCCTCCACTTT. As protein: CASSFGQGQYNSPLHF. The genes are TRBV7-6 and TRBJ1-6, with 8 nucleotides matching TRBD1. Trimming at V came to 3 bases and at J to 4 bases, leaving 5 bases not matched to a gene. Per the germline V gene, CDR1 is SGHVS and CDR2 is FNYEAQ. This CDR3 comprises 16 residues.

Ten or more counts support this clone. The chain combines TRBV6-5 with TRBJ1-6; 10 nucleotides line up with TRBD1. The V gene's germline CDR1 is MNHEY and CDR2 SVGAGI. CDR3 length: 14 residues. Trimming took 6 bases from V and 11 from J; bases not matched to a gene: 7. The CDR3 DNA reads as TGTGCCAGCAGACCGGGACAGGGGTCGACACCCCTCCACTTT. It translates to CASRPGQGSTPLHF.

This clone has only one observation. This chain links TRBV29-1 with TRBJ2-2; TRBD2 agrees at 7 bases. The germline gives CDR1 SQVTM, CDR2 ANQGSEA. The CDR3 is 16 amino acids. After removal of 5 bases from V and 5 bases from J, the junction contained 14 bases not matched to a gene. For the CDR3, the DNA is TGCAGCGTTCCATCCCGAGGCGGGAGTAGGACCGGGGAGCTGTTTTTT. Amino acids: CSVPSRGGSRTGELFF.

This chain joins TRBV7-3 and TRBJ1-1, with a possible D match to TRBD1 (5 bases). Germline loops: CDR1 SGHTA, CDR2 FQGTGA. This CDR3 has 14 amino acids. The V end was cut by 4 bases, the J end by 7 bases, with 16 bases between. This CDR3 is CASSSNPGGGEAFF. DNA for the CDR3: TGTGCCAGCAGCTCCAATCCGGGGGGAGGTGAAGCTTTCTTT.

V gene TRBV9 combines with J gene TRBJ2-1, with TRBD2 identical over 13 bases. The V and J ends lost 4 bases and 8 bases, in that order; junction bases with no gene match: 6. Germline CDR1 is SGDLS and CDR2 is YYNGEE. The CDR3 length is 15 residues. CDR3 sequence (DNA): TGTGCCAGCAGCCCGGGGACTAGCGGGGAGGATGAGCAGTTCTTC. Its protein product is CASSPGTSGEDEQFF.

The rearrangement joins TRBV19 to TRBJ2-5; tentative D call: TRBD1 (6 bases). Germline V gives CDR1 LNHDA, CDR2 SQIVND (reference sequence). The CDR3 has 18 residues. The V gene lost 3 bases and the J gene lost 0 bases, with 20 bases spanning the gap. As DNA, the CDR3 is TGTGCCAGTAGTATCCGATTATCCACAGGGACGTACCAAGAGACCCAGTACTTC. Translation: CASSIRLSTGTYQETQYF. Full variable domain (missing parts from reference TRBV19 and TRBJ2-5): DGGITQSPKYLFRKEGQNVTLSCEQNLNHDAMYWYRQDPGQGLRLIYYSQIVNDFQKGDIAEGYSVSREKKESFPLTVTSAQKNPTAFYLCASSIRLSTGTYQETQYFGPGTRLLVL.

The chain links TRBV7-2 to TRBJ2-2, with 11 bases matching TRBD2. The V and J ends lost 2 bases and 7 bases, in that order; junction bases with no gene match: 6. Germline values: CDR1 SGHTA, CDR2 FQGNSA. The CDR3 has 16 amino acids. The CDR3 reads CASSLPGLAGGGELFF. The CDR3 bases are TGTGCCAGCAGCTTACCAGGGCTAGCGGGAGGCGGGGAGCTGTTTTTT.

The chain uses TRBV5-8 and TRBJ2-7; TRBD1 might be the D (5 bases). Trimming removed 10 bases from V and 2 bases from J, with 10 bases in between. The CDR3 runs to 11 residues. Germline V lookup: CDR1 SGHTS, CDR2 YDEGEE. The CDR3 DNA reads TGTGCCGCAGGGTCCCCCTACGAGCAGTACTTC. Translation: CAAGSPYEQYF.

CDR3 DNA sequence: TGTGCCAGCAGTTACTCAAGGGGTAGGAACTATGGCTACACCTTC. As protein: CASSYSRGRNYGYTF. The chain combines TRBV6-5 with TRBJ1-2; D may be TRBD1 (5 bases). The V gene's germline CDR1 is MNHEY and CDR2 SVGAGI. This CDR3 has 15 residues. V lost 0 bases to trimming and J lost 2 bases, with 10 bases between them.

The V and J genes are TRBV6-1 and TRBJ1-2; D call uncertain. Germline V lookup: CDR1 MNHNS, CDR2 SASEGT. Trimming left V 2 bases short and J 4 bases short, with 8 bases between. This CDR3 has 13 residues. The CDR3 DNA reads TGTGCCAGCAGTGAACGTGAGGGCTATGGCTACACCTTC. This gives the protein CASSEREGYGYTF.

About this clone itself: This same CDR3 is encoded by further DNA sequences in the sample. The chain couples TRBV9 to TRBJ1-1; 9 bases are a match to TRBD1. Losses at the gene ends were 3 bases for V and 5 bases for J; bases not matched to a gene: 5. Germline V gene data show CDR1 as SGDLS and CDR2 as YYNGEE. The CDR3 runs to 14 residues. This CDR3 is CASSAGQGGTEAFF. The CDR3, as DNA: TGTGCCAGCAGCGCGGGACAGGGAGGGACTGAAGCTTTCTTT. Complete variable domain (other parts from reference TRBV9 and TRBJ1-1): DSGVTQTPKHLITATGQRVTLRCSPRSGDLSVYWYQQSLDQGLQFLIQYYNGEERAKGNILERFSAQQFPDLHSELNLSSLELGDSALYFCASSAGQGGTEAFFGQGTRLTVV.